Sequencing of this TCR beta chain was carried out in a study of blood T cell repertoires in COVID-19. About the study: T cells, B-cell-depleted T cells, or PBMCs supplied cDNA or gDNA.

As processed by the authors: Amplification of reference gene primers provided the estimated nucleated cell counts. TCRdb's copy holds only in-frame clones and misses some; the assay was immunoSEQ multiplex PCR. The V and J calls and clone size come from that table; D and trimming were worked out from the DNA. The sample lists approximately 270,000 clones, roughly 91% occurring once. Germline CDR1 SGDLS, CDR2 YYNGEE. This CDR3 region has 13 residues. V gave up 9 bases and J gave up 7 bases, with 19 bases separating them. Cohort 3 donors were reported recovered after two negative PCRs, clearance, or symptom resolution.

Sequenced: PBMCs or T cells enriched from blood (not recorded which). The TCR sequence derives from a woman aged 55-70 years who had recovered from COVID-19. The J gene is TRBJ1-2, the V gene TRBV9; the D gene is possibly TRBD1 (5 bases). The CDR3 protein is CATTGLGGRGYTF. Written as DNA, the CDR3 is TGTGCCACCACGGGACTTGGGGGACGTGGCTACACCTTC.